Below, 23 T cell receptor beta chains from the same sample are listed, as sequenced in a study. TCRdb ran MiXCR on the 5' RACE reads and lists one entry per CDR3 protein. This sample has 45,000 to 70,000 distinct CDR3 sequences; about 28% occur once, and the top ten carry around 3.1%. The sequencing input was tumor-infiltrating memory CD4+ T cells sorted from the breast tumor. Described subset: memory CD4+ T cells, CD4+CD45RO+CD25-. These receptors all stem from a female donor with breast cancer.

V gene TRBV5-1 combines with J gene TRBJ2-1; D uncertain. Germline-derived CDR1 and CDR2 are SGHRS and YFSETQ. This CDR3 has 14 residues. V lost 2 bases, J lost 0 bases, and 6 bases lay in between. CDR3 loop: CASSFTRSYNEQFF. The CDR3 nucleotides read TGCGCCAGCAGCTTCACTCGCTCCTACAATGAGCAGTTCTTC.

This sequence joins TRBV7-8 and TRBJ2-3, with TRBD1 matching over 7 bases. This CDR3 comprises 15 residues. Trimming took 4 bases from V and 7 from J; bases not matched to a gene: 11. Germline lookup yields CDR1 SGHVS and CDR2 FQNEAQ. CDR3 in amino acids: CASSSTTGSVNTQYF. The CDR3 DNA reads TGTGCCAGCAGCTCCACGACAGGGAGTGTAAATACGCAGTATTTT.

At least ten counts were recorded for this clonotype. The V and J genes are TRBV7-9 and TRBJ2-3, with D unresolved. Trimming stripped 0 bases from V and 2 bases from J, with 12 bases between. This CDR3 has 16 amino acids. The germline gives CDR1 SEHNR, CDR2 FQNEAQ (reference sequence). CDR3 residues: CASSLAGATSTDTQYF. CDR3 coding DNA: TGTGCCAGCAGCTTAGCTGGCGCTACCTCCACAGATACGCAGTATTTT. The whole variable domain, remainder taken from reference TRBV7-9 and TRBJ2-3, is DTGVSQNPRHKITKRGQNVTFRCDPISEHNRLYWYRQTLGQGPEFLTYFQNEAQLEKSRLLSDRFSAERPKGSFSTLEIQRTEQGDSAMYLCASSLAGATSTDTQYFGPGTRLTVL.

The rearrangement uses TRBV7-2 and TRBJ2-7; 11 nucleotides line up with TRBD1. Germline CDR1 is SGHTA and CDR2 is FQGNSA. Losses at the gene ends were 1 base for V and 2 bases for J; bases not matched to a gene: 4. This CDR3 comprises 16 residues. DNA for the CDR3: TGTGCCAGCAGCTTAGTTGGACAGGGGGCTGCCTACGAGCAGTACTTC. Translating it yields CASSLVGQGAAYEQYF.

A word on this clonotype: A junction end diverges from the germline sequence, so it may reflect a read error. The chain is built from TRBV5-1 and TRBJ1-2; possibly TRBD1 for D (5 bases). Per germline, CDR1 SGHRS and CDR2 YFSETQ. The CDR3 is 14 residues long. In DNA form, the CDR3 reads TGCGCCAGCACCTTGGAAGCAGGGACGGGTGACTACACCTTC. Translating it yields CASTLEAGTGDYTF.

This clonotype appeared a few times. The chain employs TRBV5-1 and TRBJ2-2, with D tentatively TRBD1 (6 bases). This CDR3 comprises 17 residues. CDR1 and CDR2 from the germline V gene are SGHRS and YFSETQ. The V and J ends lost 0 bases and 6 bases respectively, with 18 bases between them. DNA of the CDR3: TGCGCCAGCAGCTTGGCCGTAGGGGGTCAGGGAGCCGGGGAGCTGTTTTTT. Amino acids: CASSLAVGGQGAGELFF.

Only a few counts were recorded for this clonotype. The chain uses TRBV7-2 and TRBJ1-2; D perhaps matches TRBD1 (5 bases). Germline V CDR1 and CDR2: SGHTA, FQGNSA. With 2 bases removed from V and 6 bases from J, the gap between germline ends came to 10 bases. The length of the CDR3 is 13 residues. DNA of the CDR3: TGTGCCAGCAGCTTAAGGGACGGGGATGGCTACACCTTC. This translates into CASSLRDGDGYTF.

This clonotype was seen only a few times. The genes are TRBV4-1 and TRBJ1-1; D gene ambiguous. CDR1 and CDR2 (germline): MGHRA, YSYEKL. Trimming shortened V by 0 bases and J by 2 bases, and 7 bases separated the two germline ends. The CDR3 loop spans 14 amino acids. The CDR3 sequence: CASSQERLNTEAFF. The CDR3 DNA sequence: TGCGCCAGCAGCCAAGAGAGACTAAACACTGAAGCTTTCTTT.

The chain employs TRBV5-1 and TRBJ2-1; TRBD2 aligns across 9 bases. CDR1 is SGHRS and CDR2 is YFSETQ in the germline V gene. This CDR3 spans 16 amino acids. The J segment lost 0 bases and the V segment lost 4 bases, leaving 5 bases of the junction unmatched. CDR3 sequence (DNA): TGCGCCAGCAGCGGTAGCGGGGGCAGCTCCTACAATGAGCAGTTCTTC. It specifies CASSGSGGSSYNEQFF. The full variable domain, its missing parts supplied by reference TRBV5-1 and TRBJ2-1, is KAGVTQTPRYLIKTRGQQVTLSCSPISGHRSVSWYQQTPGQGLQFLFEYFSETQRNKGNFPGRFSGRQFSNSRSEMNVSTLELGDSALYLCASSGSGGSSYNEQFFGPGTRLTVL.

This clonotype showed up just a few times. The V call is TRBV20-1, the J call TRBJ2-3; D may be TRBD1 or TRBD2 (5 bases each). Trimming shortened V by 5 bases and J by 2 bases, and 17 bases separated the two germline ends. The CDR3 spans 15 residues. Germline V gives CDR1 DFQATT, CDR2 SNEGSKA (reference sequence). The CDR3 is CSAALRDPFTDTQYF. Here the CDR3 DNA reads TGCAGTGCTGCTCTCCGGGACCCCTTCACAGATACGCAGTATTTT.

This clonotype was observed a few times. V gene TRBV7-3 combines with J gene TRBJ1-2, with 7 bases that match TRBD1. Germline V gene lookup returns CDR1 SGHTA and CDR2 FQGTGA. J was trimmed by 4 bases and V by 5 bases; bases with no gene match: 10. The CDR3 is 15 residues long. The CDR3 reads CASSPGPGQLYGYTF. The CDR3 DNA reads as TGTGCCAGCAGCCCGGGACCGGGACAGCTCTATGGCTACACCTTC.

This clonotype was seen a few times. CDR3 bases: TGTGCCAGCAGTTTGACAGAGAACTATGGCTACACCTTC. This encodes CASSLTENYGYTF. This chain links TRBV7-9 with TRBJ1-2; TRBD1 is a possible D gene (5 bases). Per germline, CDR1 SEHNR and CDR2 FQNEAQ (reference sequence). Trimming took off 6 bases at V and 2 bases at J, with 10 bases between the two ends. CDR3 length: 13 amino acids. The variable domain in full, with the rest retrieved from reference TRBV7-9 and TRBJ1-2, is DTGVSQNPRHKITKRGQNVTFRCDPISEHNRLYWYRQTLGQGPEFLTYFQNEAQLEKSRLLSDRFSAERPKGSFSTLEIQRTEQGDSAMYLCASSLTENYGYTFGSGTRLTVV.

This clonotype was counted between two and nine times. The CDR3 loop is CSAPRQNYGYTF. CDR3 nucleotide sequence: TGCAGTGCTCCACGACAGAACTATGGCTACACCTTC. This chain links TRBV20-1 with TRBJ1-2; possibly TRBD1 for D (5 bases). The CDR3 sequence is 12 residues long. The germline CDR1 and CDR2 sequences are DFQATT and SNEGSKA (reference sequence). The ends were cut back, 5 bases at V and 2 bases at J, with 9 bases in the middle.

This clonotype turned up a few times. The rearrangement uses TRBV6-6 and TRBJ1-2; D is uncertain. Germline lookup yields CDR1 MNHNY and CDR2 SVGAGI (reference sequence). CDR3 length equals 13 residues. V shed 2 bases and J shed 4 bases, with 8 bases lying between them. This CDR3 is CASSYGGLYGYTF. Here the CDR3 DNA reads TGTGCCAGCAGTTACGGCGGCCTCTATGGCTACACCTTC.

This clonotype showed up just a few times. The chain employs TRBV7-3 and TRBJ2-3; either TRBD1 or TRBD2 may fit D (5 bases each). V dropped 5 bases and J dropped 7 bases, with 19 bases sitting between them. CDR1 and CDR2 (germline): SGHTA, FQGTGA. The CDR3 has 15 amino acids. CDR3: CASSPRGSILNTQYF. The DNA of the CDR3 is TGTGCCAGCAGCCCGAGGGGTTCCATCCTGAATACGCAGTATTTT.

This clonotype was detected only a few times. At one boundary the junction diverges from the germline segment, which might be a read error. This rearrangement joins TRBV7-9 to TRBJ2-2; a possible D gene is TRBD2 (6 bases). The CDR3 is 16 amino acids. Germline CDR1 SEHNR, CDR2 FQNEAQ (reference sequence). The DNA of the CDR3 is TGTACCAGCAGCTTAGCCCGAGGAGGGTTGCCCGGGGAGCTGTTTTTT. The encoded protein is CTSSLARGGLPGELFF. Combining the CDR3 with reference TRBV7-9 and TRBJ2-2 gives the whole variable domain DTGVSQNPRHKITKRGQNVTFRCDPISEHNRLYWYRQTLGQGPEFLTYFQNEAQLEKSRLLSDRFSAERPKGSFSTLEIQRTEQGDSAMYLCTSSLARGGLPGELFFGEGSRLTVL.

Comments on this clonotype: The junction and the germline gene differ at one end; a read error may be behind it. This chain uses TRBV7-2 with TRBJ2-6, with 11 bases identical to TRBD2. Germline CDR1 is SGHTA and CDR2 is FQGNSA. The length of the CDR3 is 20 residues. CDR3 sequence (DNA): TGTGCCAGCAGCTTTAGCGGGAGGGCCTATCTCTCGCGTGGGGCCAACTTCCTGACTTTC. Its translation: CASSFSGRAYLSRGANFLTF.

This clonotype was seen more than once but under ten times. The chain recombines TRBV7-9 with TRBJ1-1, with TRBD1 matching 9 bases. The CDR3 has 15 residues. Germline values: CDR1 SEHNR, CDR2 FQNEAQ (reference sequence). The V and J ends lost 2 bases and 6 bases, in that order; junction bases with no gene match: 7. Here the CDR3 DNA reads TGTGCCAGCAGCTTAATGACAGGGGGTTTCGCTGAAGCTTTCTTT. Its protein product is CASSLMTGGFAEAFF.

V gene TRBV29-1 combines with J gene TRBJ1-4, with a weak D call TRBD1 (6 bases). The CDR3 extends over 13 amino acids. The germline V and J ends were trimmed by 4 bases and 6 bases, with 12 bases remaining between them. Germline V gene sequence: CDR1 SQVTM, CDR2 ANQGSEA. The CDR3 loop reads CSVAWGQDEKLFF. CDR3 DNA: TGCAGCGTTGCATGGGGGCAGGATGAAAAACTGTTTTTT.

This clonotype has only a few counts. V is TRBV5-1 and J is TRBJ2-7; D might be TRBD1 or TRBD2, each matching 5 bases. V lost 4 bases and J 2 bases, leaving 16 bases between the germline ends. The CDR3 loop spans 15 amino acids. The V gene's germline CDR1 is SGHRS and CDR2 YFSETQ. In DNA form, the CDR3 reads TGCGCCAGCAGCCCTCAAGGGACCTTGCCCTACGAGCAGTACTTC. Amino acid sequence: CASSPQGTLPYEQYF.

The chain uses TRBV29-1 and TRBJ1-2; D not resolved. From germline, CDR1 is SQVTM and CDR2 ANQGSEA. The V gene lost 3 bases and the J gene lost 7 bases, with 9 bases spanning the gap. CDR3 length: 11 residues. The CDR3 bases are TGCAGCGTTGAGGAGGCGGGTGGCTACACCTTC. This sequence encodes CSVEEAGGYTF. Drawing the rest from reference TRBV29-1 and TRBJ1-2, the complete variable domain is SAVISQKPSRDICQRGTSLTIQCQVDSQVTMMFWYRQQPGQSLTLIATANQGSEATYESGFVIDKFPISRPNLTFSTLTVSNMSPEDSSIYLCSVEEAGGYTFGSGTRLTVV.

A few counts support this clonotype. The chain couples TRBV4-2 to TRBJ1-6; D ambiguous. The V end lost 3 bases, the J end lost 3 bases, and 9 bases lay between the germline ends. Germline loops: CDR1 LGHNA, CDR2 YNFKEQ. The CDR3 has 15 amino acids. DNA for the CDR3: TGTGCCAGCAGCCAGGGTGCGGGCTATAATTCACCCCTCCACTTT. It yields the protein CASSQGAGYNSPLHF.

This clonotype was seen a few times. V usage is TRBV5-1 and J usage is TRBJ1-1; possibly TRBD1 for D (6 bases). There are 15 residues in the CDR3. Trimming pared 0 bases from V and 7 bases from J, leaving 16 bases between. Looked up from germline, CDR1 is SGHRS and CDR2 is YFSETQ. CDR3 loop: CASSLEGGSLIEAFF. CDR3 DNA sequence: TGCGCCAGCAGCTTGGAGGGGGGATCCCTGATTGAAGCTTTCTTT.